Here is one T cell receptor beta chain with its context. This specimen belongs to a study of blood T cell repertoires in COVID-19. This table comes from immunoSEQ multiplex PCR, and its TCRdb copy is limited to in-frame clones, with some not included. The sample holds about 300,000 clones; about nine tenths are singletons and the top ten take about 1.7%. Germline loops: CDR1 WNHNN, CDR2 SYGVQD (reference sequence). The V and J ends lost 1 base and 5 bases, in that order; junction bases with no gene match: 6. The CDR3 loop spans 16 amino acids. Sequencing used PBMCs or T cells enriched from blood (not recorded which). The chain combines TRBV10-1 with TRBJ2-7, with TRBD2 identical over 12 bases. This sequence was found in a woman between 40 and 55 years old who had recovered from COVID-19. Here the CDR3 reads CASSELGGLAGDEQYF. CDR3 bases: TGCGCCAGCAGTGAGTTGGGGGGACTAGCGGGCGACGAGCAGTACTTC.